The 32 T cell receptor beta chains listed next were all sequenced from one sample in a study of blood T cells in healthy people across ages. For the second PCR, which ran for 7 to 11 cycles, a sample-barcoded 5' primer and a J-beta primer mix were used. Via MiXCR, TCRdb re-called the 5' RACE reads, giving one row per CDR3 protein. The profile covers around 750,000 distinct CDR3 sequences, with approximately 53% appearing a single time and roughly two fifths taken by the ten largest. The specimen was blood. The source is a man aged 80 or over in good health.

On this clonotype itself: One end of the junction varies from germline; a read error may be responsible. The J gene is TRBJ2-3, the V gene TRBV2; 12 bases align to TRBD1. CDR1 SNHLY and CDR2 FYNNEI come from the germline V gene. The CDR3 is 16 amino acids. In DNA form, the CDR3 reads TGTACCAGCAGTGATTTGGGACAGGGGGCGTCAGATACGCAGTATTTT. It specifies CTSSDLGQGASDTQYF.

The V call is TRBV5-1, the J call TRBJ2-1; 12 positions agree with TRBD2. The CDR3 extends over 17 amino acids. The germline V gene encodes CDR1 SGHRS and CDR2 YFSETQ. V lost 2 bases, J lost 8 bases, and 11 bases stayed unmatched. CDR3 loop: CASSFELAGGGGDEQFF. The CDR3 nucleotides are TGCGCCAGCAGCTTCGAACTAGCGGGAGGAGGAGGGGATGAGCAGTTCTTC.

This clonotype was observed a few times. This chain uses TRBV20-1 with TRBJ2-7; no definite D call. This CDR3 spans 15 amino acids. Trimming took off 0 bases at V and 1 base at J, with 13 bases between the two ends. Germline values: CDR1 DFQATT, CDR2 SNEGSKA (reference sequence). CDR3 sequence (DNA): TGCAGTGCTAGAGATGCGGCAGTTTTTTCCTACGAGCAGTACTTC. The encoded protein is CSARDAAVFSYEQYF.

CDR3 sequence: CSARDPDQIRHEQFF. The DNA of the CDR3 is TGCAGTGCTAGAGATCCCGATCAAATAAGGCATGAGCAGTTCTTC. The chain is built from TRBV20-1 and TRBJ2-1; D is unresolved. The length of the CDR3 is 15 residues. Trimming took off 0 bases at V and 8 bases at J, with 17 bases between the two ends. Germline-derived CDR1 and CDR2 are DFQATT and SNEGSKA (reference sequence).

The chain links TRBV29-1 to TRBJ1-4; 8 bases are a match to TRBD1. CDR1 is SQVTM, CDR2 ANQGSEA, per germline. Trimming removed 7 bases from V and 7 bases from J; junction bases left unmatched: 8. This CDR3 comprises 13 residues. The chain's CDR3 is CSANQGQGEKLFF. The CDR3 DNA is TGCAGCGCCAACCAAGGACAGGGTGAAAAACTGTTTTTT.

This chain connects TRBV6-1 to TRBJ2-5; no clear D. The J call is doubtful: the DNA matches TRBJ2-7 better. Germline V lookup: CDR1 MNHNS, CDR2 SASEGT. The CDR3 has 13 residues. CDR3 in DNA: TGTGCCACCAGAGGTGGTGGGGACTACGAGCAGTACTTC. Translation gives CATRGGGDYEQYF.

This clonotype was detected once. The V gene is TRBV20-1, the J gene TRBJ2-1, with 7 bases aligning to TRBD2. The CDR3 contains 16 residues. V trimming: 0 bases; J trimming: 4 bases; junction bases outside the gene matches: 9. CDR1 and CDR2 (germline): DFQATT, SNEGSKA (reference sequence). In nucleotides, the CDR3 is TGCAGTGCTAGAGATGCCGCACTAGCGAAATACAATGAGCAGTTCTTC. Its translation: CSARDAALAKYNEQFF.

The gene calls are TRBV20-1 and TRBJ2-1, with 7 bases that match TRBD2. Germline V gene data show CDR1 as DFQATT and CDR2 as SNEGSKA (reference sequence). CDR3 size: 15 residues. With V trimmed by 5 bases and J by 8 bases, 15 bases remained unmatched. CDR3 DNA sequence: TGCAGTGCTCCCGATATAGCGAGGGAGGGCGATGAGCAGTTCTTC. It encodes CSAPDIAREGDEQFF.

Remarks on this clonotype: One end of the junction does not line up with germline, which may come from a read error. The rearrangement links TRBV20-1 to TRBJ2-7, with D perhaps matching TRBD2 (5 bases). This CDR3 region has 15 residues. CDR1 is DFQATT, CDR2 SNEGSKA, per germline (reference sequence). Written as DNA, the CDR3 is TGCAGTACTAGAAAGCCCCGGGCTACCATTTCCGAGCAGTACTTC. Amino acids: CSTRKPRATISEQYF.

This clonotype was recorded at least ten times. The CDR3: CSARDPPLSGSHTDTQYF. CDR3 in DNA: TGCAGTGCTAGAGATCCCCCCCTTAGCGGGAGTCACACAGATACGCAGTATTTT. The chain employs TRBV20-1 and TRBJ2-3; 9 bases are shared with TRBD2. This CDR3 is 18 amino acids long. J gave up 2 bases and V 0 bases, and 12 bases lay outside the gene matches. Germline CDR1 reads DFQATT; CDR2 reads SNEGSKA (reference sequence).

The chain carries TRBV14 and TRBJ2-1, with D perhaps TRBD1 (6 bases). The CDR3 totals 16 residues. V was shortened by 0 bases and J by 3 bases, with 12 bases between the two germline ends. The germline V gene encodes CDR1 SGHDN and CDR2 FVKESK. The CDR3 here is CASSQDLGTIYNEQFF. As DNA, the CDR3 is TGTGCCAGCAGCCAAGATTTAGGGACAATCTACAATGAGCAGTTCTTC.

As for this clonotype: Relative to the germline gene, one junction end is altered; a read error may explain this. The chain carries TRBV4-2 and TRBJ1-2; no firm D call. Germline CDR1 LGHNA, CDR2 YNFKEQ. The CDR3 covers 15 residues. The CDR3, as DNA: TGTGCCTGCAGCCAAGATCAGGTAGAACCTCGAGGCTACACCTTC. Translating it yields CACSQDQVEPRGYTF.

J is TRBJ1-1 and V is TRBV3-1; D is unresolved. The CDR3 covers 11 residues. Germline V gene data show CDR1 as LGHDT and CDR2 as YNNKEL (reference sequence). V dropped 2 bases and J dropped 8 bases, with 6 bases sitting between them. The CDR3 DNA reads as TGTGCCAGCAGCCAAATGACAGAAGCTTTCTTT. Translated, it gives CASSQMTEAFF.

This CDR3 reads CASSPGVAEAFF. CDR3 DNA: TGTGCCAGCAGCCCCGGGGTGGCTGAAGCTTTCTTT. The V call is TRBV9, the J call TRBJ1-1; no firm D call. V gave up 4 bases and J gave up 6 bases, with 10 bases separating them. The CDR3 covers 12 residues. Germline CDR1 reads SGDLS; CDR2 reads YYNGEE.

The chain recombines TRBV6-6 with TRBJ2-5; D is ambiguous. Per the germline V gene, CDR1 is MNHNY and CDR2 is SVGAGI (reference sequence). V was pared by 0 bases and J by 11 bases, with 19 bases between. The CDR3 length is 15 residues. The DNA for the CDR3 is TGTGCCAGCAGTTACTCACGTGGCTTGGGGAATGAGCAGTACTTC. Translating gives CASSYSRGLGNEQYF.

This chain joins TRBV10-3 and TRBJ2-1; 7 nucleotides match TRBD2. Germline-derived CDR1 and CDR2 are ENHRY and SYGVKD. Trimming took 4 bases from V and 2 from J; bases not matched to a gene: 8. This CDR3 comprises 16 residues. In DNA form, the CDR3 reads TGTGCCATCAGTGCCACCGCGGGAGTCACCTACAATGAGCAGTTCTTC. Translating it yields CAISATAGVTYNEQFF.

This chain joins TRBV5-6 and TRBJ2-7, with a weak D call TRBD2 (5 bases). The CDR3 covers 13 residues. The ends were cut back, 0 bases at V and 9 bases at J, with 13 bases in the middle. Germline V gene sequence: CDR1 SGHDT, CDR2 YYEEEE. CDR3 nucleotides: TGTGCCAGCAGCTTGGATGCCGGGGAGATGCAGTACTTC. It specifies CASSLDAGEMQYF. The whole variable domain, filled in from reference TRBV5-6 and TRBJ2-7, reads DAGVTQSPTHLIKTRGQQVTLRCSPKSGHDTVSWYQQALGQGPQFIFQYYEEEERQRGNFPDRFSGHQFPNYSSELNVNALLLGDSALYLCASSLDAGEMQYFGPGTRLTVT.

The chain employs TRBV27 and TRBJ2-7; 10 positions match TRBD1. CDR3 size: 16 residues. CDR1 is MNHEY, CDR2 SMNVEV, per germline (reference sequence). V lost 5 bases, J lost 5 bases, and 12 bases stayed unmatched. In nucleotides, the CDR3 is TGTGCCAGCAGTCCCAGACAGGGGGCGCCCCCGCACGAGCAGTACTTC. It codes for CASSPRQGAPPHEQYF.

This chain links TRBV29-1 with TRBJ1-2; possible D gene TRBD1, 6 bases. Deletions cut 3 bases from V and 4 bases from J, with 12 bases between. CDR1 is SQVTM and CDR2 is ANQGSEA in the germline V gene. This CDR3 comprises 13 residues. The CDR3 sequence is CSVEVGASYGYTF. CDR3 bases: TGCAGCGTTGAGGTGGGGGCTAGCTATGGCTACACCTTC.

This sequence joins TRBV24-1 and TRBJ2-4; D possibly matches TRBD1 or TRBD2 (5 bases each). Gene TRBJ2-7 matches the end of the DNA better, so the J call may be wrong. This CDR3 contains 16 residues. The germline CDR1 and CDR2 sequences are KGHDR and SFDVKD. The DNA of the CDR3 is TGTGCCACCAGTGATCCCGGCAGCACCAGGGACGACGAGCAGTACTTC. Translated: CATSDPGSTRDDEQYF.

This sequence joins TRBV29-1 and TRBJ2-3; the D gene is possibly TRBD1 (5 bases). The CDR3 is 14 amino acids. The ends were cut back, 4 bases at V and 4 bases at J, with 15 bases in the middle. Germline V gene data show CDR1 as SQVTM and CDR2 as ANQGSEA. Here the CDR3 reads CSVVRAGPPDTQYF. As DNA, the CDR3 is TGCAGCGTTGTCCGGGCAGGGCCCCCAGATACGCAGTATTTT.

The CDR3 spells CASRPSGSPPDTQYF. CDR3 DNA sequence: TGTGCCAGCAGACCTAGCGGGAGCCCCCCAGATACGCAGTATTTT. V and J are TRBV28 and TRBJ2-3, with 10 bases matching TRBD2. The CDR3 is 15 residues long. Germline lookup yields CDR1 MDHEN and CDR2 SYDVKM. Germline trimming cut 6 bases from V and 4 bases from J; bases unmatched to any gene: 7. The full variable domain, rest sourced from reference TRBV28 and TRBJ2-3, is DVKVTQSSRYLVKRTGEKVFLECVQDMDHENMFWYRQDPGLGLRLIYFSYDVKMKEKGDIPEGYSVSREKKERFSLILESASTNQTSMYLCASRPSGSPPDTQYFGPGTRLTVL.

This clonotype was recorded a few times. V usage is TRBV27 and J usage is TRBJ2-1; the match to TRBD1 covers 8 bases. This CDR3 has 15 amino acids. Trimming at V came to 4 bases and at J to 5 bases, leaving 7 bases not matched to a gene. Germline loops: CDR1 MNHEY, CDR2 SMNVEV (reference sequence). The CDR3 loop is CASSWGDRLNNEQFF. Here the CDR3 DNA reads TGTGCCAGCAGTTGGGGGGACAGGTTGAACAATGAGCAGTTCTTC.

This chain uses TRBV9 with TRBJ1-2; D gene uncertain. The CDR3 runs to 13 residues. The V gene lost 0 bases and the J gene lost 2 bases, with 5 bases spanning the gap. CDR1 is SGDLS and CDR2 is YYNGEE in the germline V gene. CDR3 sequence reads: CASSVEPNYGYTF. As DNA, the CDR3 is TGTGCCAGCAGCGTAGAACCGAACTATGGCTACACCTTC.

The chain uses TRBV6-6 and TRBJ2-7; no definite D call. The germline V gene has CDR1 MNHNY and CDR2 SVGAGI (reference sequence). The CDR3 has 13 residues. The germline V and J ends were trimmed by 4 bases and 7 bases, with 14 bases remaining between them. CDR3 DNA sequence: TGTGCCAGCAGTTCCCGGACGCTCTGGGAGCAGTACTTC. Amino acid sequence: CASSSRTLWEQYF.

The table lists this clonotype with a few counts. CDR3 nucleotides: TGTGCCAGCAGCTCCACGACAGGGACTTACGAGCAGTACTTC. Protein product: CASSSTTGTYEQYF. This chain uses TRBV11-1 with TRBJ2-7; perhaps TRBD1 as D (7 bases). CDR1 is SGHAT and CDR2 is FQDESV in the germline V gene (reference sequence). The length of the CDR3 is 14 residues. V was pared by 4 bases and J by 4 bases, with 14 bases between.

V usage is TRBV25-1 and J usage is TRBJ2-5; D not resolved. Germline V gene sequence: CDR1 MGHDK, CDR2 SYGVNS. V shed 5 bases and J shed 2 bases, with 15 bases lying between them. There are 15 residues in the CDR3. CDR3 sequence: CASSSASSPQETQYF. As DNA, the CDR3 is TGTGCCAGCAGTTCGGCGTCAAGCCCTCAAGAGACCCAGTACTTC.

The chain recombines TRBV29-1 with TRBJ2-7; tentative D call: TRBD2 (5 bases). Looked up from germline, CDR1 is SQVTM and CDR2 is ANQGSEA. The CDR3 consists of 13 residues. V lost 4 bases to trimming and J lost 6 bases, with 16 bases between them. CDR3 in DNA: TGCAGCGTTGGGACTGACGACCTCACCGAGCAGTACTTC. Its protein product is CSVGTDDLTEQYF.

This clonotype was found once. An end of the junction differs from the germline gene, which may be a read error. This chain joins TRBV12-3 or TRBV12-4 and TRBJ2-6, with a weak D call TRBD2 (5 bases). This CDR3 has 15 amino acids. CDR3 sequence: CAGSLEGSGANVLTF. CDR3 sequence (DNA): TGTGCCGGCAGTTTAGAGGGTTCTGGGGCCAACGTCCTGACTTTC.

This clonotype has just a few counts. The chain couples TRBV5-1 to TRBJ2-3, with a weak D call TRBD2 (6 bases). This CDR3 is 15 amino acids long. CDR1 and CDR2 from the germline V gene are SGHRS and YFSETQ. Trimming pared 3 bases from V and 4 bases from J, leaving 15 bases between. The CDR3 loop is CASSSSGGNPDTQYF. CDR3 nucleotide sequence: TGCGCCAGCAGCTCCAGTGGCGGGAACCCAGATACGCAGTATTTT. Together with reference TRBV5-1 and TRBJ2-3, the CDR3 gives the full variable domain: KAGVTQTPRYLIKTRGQQVTLSCSPISGHRSVSWYQQTPGQGLQFLFEYFSETQRNKGNFPGRFSGRQFSNSRSEMNVSTLELGDSALYLCASSSSGGNPDTQYFGPGTRLTVL.

A few counts support this clonotype. The chain links TRBV2 to TRBJ1-5, with D possibly TRBD1 on 5 matching bases. Germline V gene lookup returns CDR1 SNHLY and CDR2 FYNNEI. Trimming cost V 8 bases and J 3 bases, with 8 bases left between them. The length of the CDR3 is 12 residues. CDR3 loop: CASLGANQPQHF. The CDR3 nucleotides read TGTGCCAGCCTCGGGGCCAATCAGCCCCAGCATTTT. Full variable domain (missing parts from reference TRBV2 and TRBJ1-5): EPEVTQTPSHQVTQMGQEVILRCVPISNHLYFYWYRQILGQKVEFLVSFYNNEISEKSEIFDDQFSVERPDGSNFTLKIRSTKLEDSAMYFCASLGANQPQHFGDGTRLSIL.

A note on this clonotype: Just one base apart from a much larger clone, this may be a read error. The rearrangement joins TRBV25-1 to TRBJ2-7, with 7 bases aligning to TRBD2. Germline CDR1 MGHDK, CDR2 SYGVNS. J was trimmed by 7 bases and V by 0 bases; bases with no gene match: 3. This CDR3 is 13 amino acids long. In DNA, the CDR3 is TGTGCCAGCAGTGAATATGGCGGGAGAGAGCAGTACTTC. It translates to CASSEYGGREQYF.